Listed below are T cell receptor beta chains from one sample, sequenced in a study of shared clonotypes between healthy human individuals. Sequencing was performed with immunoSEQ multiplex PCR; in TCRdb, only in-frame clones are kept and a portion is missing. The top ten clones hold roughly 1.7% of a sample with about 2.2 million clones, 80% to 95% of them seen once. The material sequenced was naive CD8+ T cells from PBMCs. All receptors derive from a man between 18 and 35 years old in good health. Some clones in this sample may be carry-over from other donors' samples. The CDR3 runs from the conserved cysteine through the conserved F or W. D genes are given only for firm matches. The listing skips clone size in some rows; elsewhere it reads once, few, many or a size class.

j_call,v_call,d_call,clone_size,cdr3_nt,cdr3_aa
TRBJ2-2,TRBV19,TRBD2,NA,TGTGCCAGTAGTATCAGACTAGCGGACAACACCGGGGAGCTGTTTTTT,CASSIRLADNTGELFF
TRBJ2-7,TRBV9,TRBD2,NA,TGTGCCAGCAGCGTAACGGGAGGAACCTACGAGCAGTACTTC,CASSVTGGTYEQYF
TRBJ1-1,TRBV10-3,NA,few,TGTGCCATCAGTGATCCATTGAACCCTGAAGCTTTCTTT,CAISDPLNPEAFF
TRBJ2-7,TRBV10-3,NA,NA,TGTGCCATCAGGGTACAGGAGAACGACTACGAGCAGTACTTC,CAIRVQENDYEQYF
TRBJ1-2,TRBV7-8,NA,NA,TGTGCCAGCAGCTTGGGGCTACAGGGCTACACCTTC,CASSLGLQGYTF
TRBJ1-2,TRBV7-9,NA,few,TGTGCCAGCAGCTTAGCTGAGGAACATACCTCCACCTTC,CASSLAEEHTSTF
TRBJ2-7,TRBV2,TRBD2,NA,TGTGCCAGCAGTGACCTAGCGGGAGCCGAATGGGGCTCCTACGAGCAGTACTTC,CASSDLAGAEWGSYEQYF
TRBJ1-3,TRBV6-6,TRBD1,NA,TGTGCCAGCATCTACGGGACAGGGGAGCGCAGAAACACCATATATTTT,CASIYGTGERRNTIYF
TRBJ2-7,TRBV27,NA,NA,TGTGCCAGCAGTTTCGGGAGAGTCTACGAGCAGTACTTC,CASSFGRVYEQYF
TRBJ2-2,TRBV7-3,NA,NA,TGTGCCAGCCTAGGGTCTGGCGGGGAGCTGTTTTTT,CASLGSGGELFF
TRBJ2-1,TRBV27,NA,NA,TGTGCCAGCAGTTATATAGGGGAAGCGTTCTTC,CASSYIGEAFF
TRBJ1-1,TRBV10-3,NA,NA,TGTGCCATCAGTGAGTCATGGGCCGGGGCCACTGAAGCTTTCTTT,CAISESWAGATEAFF
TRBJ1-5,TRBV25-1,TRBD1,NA,TGTGCCAGCAGTGAAGCAGGGGGAGGTCAGCCCCAGCATTTT,CASSEAGGGQPQHF
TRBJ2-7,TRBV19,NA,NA,TGTGCCAGTAGTATAAGCCCCGCCGGGACCTACGAGCAGTACTTC,CASSISPAGTYEQYF
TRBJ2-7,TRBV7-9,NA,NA,TGTGCCAGCAGCTCGGAAACAGGTCTGGGCTACGAGCAGTACTTC,CASSSETGLGYEQYF
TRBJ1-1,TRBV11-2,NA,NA,TGTGCCAGCAGCTTATTAATGGGTTCGGGCACTGAAGCTTTCTTT,CASSLLMGSGTEAFF
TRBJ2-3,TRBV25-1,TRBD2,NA,TGTGCCAGCAGTGACCTCCCCGTTAGCGGGATCACAGATACGCAGTATTTT,CASSDLPVSGITDTQYF
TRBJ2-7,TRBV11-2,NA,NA,TGTGCCAGCAGTATCTACGAGCAGTACTTC,CASSIYEQYF
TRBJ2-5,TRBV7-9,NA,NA,TGTGCCAGCAGCTTCTCAGACAGTCAAGAGACCCAGTACTTC,CASSFSDSQETQYF
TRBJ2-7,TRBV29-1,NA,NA,TGCAGCGTTGGTGGGCAGTACTTC,CSVGGQYF
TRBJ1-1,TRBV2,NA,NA,TGTGCCAGCAGTGGAGCGGGGCGCGGGACTGAAGCTTTCTTT,CASSGAGRGTEAFF
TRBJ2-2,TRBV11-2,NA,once,TGTGCCAGCAGCCCACTACGGGAGCTGTTTTTT,CASSPLRELFF
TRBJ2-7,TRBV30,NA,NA,TGTGCCTGGAAGTATGGGGGGTACGAGCAGTACTTC,CAWKYGGYEQYF
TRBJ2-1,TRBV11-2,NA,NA,TGTGCCAGCAGCTTCAACAATGAGCAGTTCTTC,CASSFNNEQFF
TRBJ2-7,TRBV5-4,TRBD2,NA,TGTGCCAGCAGTCCTAGCGGGATAGTCACCTACGAGCAGTACTTC,CASSPSGIVTYEQYF
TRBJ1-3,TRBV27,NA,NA,TGTGCCAGCAGTTTCTCCAACACGGCTGGAAACACCATATATTTT,CASSFSNTAGNTIYF
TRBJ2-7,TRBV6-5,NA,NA,TGTGCCAGCAGTTACTCTACTGGGGCCAGGACCTACGAGCAGTACTTC,CASSYSTGARTYEQYF
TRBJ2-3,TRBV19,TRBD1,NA,TGTGCCAGTAGTACCGGGACAGGGGGTGAGACAGATACGCAGTATTTT,CASSTGTGGETDTQYF
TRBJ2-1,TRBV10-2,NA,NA,TGCGCCGGCGGTGGGCTCGGCAATGAGCAGTTCTTC,CAGGGLGNEQFF
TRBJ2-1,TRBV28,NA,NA,TGTGCCAGCAGTTCGAGCGGAGTCTACAATGAGCAGTTCTTC,CASSSSGVYNEQFF
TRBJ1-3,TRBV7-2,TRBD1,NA,TGTGCCAGCAGCTTAGACAGGGGTACTGGAAACACCATATATTTT,CASSLDRGTGNTIYF
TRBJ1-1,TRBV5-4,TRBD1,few,TGTGCCAGCAGCATGAAACAGGGGGCCGCCACTGAAGCTTTCTTT,CASSMKQGAATEAFF
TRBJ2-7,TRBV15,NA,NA,TGTGCCACCAGCAGAGATTTGGGAGCCACTAGCTACTACGAGCAGTACTTC,CATSRDLGATSYYEQYF
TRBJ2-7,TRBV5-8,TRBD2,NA,TGTGCCAGCAGCTTGGACGGCGGGAGTATATACGAGCAGTACTTC,CASSLDGGSIYEQYF
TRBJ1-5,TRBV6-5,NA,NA,TGTGCCAGCAGGGACAGTAGCAATCAGCCCCAGCATTTT,CASRDSSNQPQHF
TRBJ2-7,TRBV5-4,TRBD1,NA,TGTGCCACCTATTCCGGGACAGGGGCCTACGAGCAGTACTTC,CATYSGTGAYEQYF
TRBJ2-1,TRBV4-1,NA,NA,TGCGCCAGCAGCCAAGATCGTGAGGTACCTGGGGGCCCCAATGAGCAGTTCTTC,CASSQDREVPGGPNEQFF
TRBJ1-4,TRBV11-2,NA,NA,TGTGCCAGTCGAGGTAACAGGGTTGAAAAACTGTTTTTT,CASRGNRVEKLFF
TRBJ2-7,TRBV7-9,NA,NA,TGTGCCAGCAGCCTTTCCGGGGGCGCGGAGGGGCAGTACTTC,CASSLSGGAEGQYF
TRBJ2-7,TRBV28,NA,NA,TGTGCCAGCAGGCCGACGTTTAGGGGACCCACCTACGAGCAGTACTTC,CASRPTFRGPTYEQYF
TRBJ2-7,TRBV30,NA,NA,TGTGCCTGGAGTGTAAGCACGGGTCCTCACTCTTCCTACGAGCAGTACTTC,CAWSVSTGPHSSYEQYF
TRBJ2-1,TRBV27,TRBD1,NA,TGTGCCAGCCCTAATTACAGGGGGCGGAATGAGCAGTTCTTC,CASPNYRGRNEQFF
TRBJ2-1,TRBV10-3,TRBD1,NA,TGTGCCATCAGATTTGGGACAGGTGAACGCAATGAGCAGTTCTTC,CAIRFGTGERNEQFF
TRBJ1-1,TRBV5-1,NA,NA,TGCGCCAGCAGCCCGGAGTACGGTATGAACACTGAAGCTTTCTTT,CASSPEYGMNTEAFF
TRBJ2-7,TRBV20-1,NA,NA,TGCAGTGCTCCCAAGGGGATCGAGCAGTACTTC,CSAPKGIEQYF
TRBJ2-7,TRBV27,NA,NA,TGTGCCAGCAGTTTATCCCCAGCGAGCTCCTACGAGCAGTACTTC,CASSLSPASSYEQYF